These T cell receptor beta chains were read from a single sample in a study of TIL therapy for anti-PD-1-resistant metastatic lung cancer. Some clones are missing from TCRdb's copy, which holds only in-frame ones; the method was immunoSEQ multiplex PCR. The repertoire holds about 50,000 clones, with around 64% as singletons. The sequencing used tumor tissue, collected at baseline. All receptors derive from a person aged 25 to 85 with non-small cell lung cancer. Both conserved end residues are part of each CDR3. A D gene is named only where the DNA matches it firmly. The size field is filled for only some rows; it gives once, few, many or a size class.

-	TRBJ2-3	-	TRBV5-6	CASSLGRTDTQYF	TGTGCCAGCAGCTTAGGCCGCACAGATACGCAGTATTTT
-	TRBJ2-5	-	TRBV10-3	CATKTNRGNQETQYF	TGTGCCACCAAAACTAATCGGGGAAACCAAGAGACCCAGTACTTC
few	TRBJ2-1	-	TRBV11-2	CASTLDRDNEQFF	TGTGCCAGCACCCTGGACCGAGACAATGAGCAGTTCTTC
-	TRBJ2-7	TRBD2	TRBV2	CARGGLAGSYEQYF	TGTGCCAGGGGAGGACTAGCGGGGTCGTACGAGCAGTACTTC
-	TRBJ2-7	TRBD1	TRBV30	CACRTGPYEQYF	TGTGCCTGCCGGACAGGGCCCTACGAGCAGTACTTC
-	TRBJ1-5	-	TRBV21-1	CASSKVVFSNQPQHF	TGTGCCAGCAGCAAAGTGGTGTTTAGCAATCAGCCCCAGCATTTT
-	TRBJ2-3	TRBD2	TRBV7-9	CASSTLTSGREYF	TGTGCCAGCAGCACCTTGACTAGCGGGAGGGAGTATTTT
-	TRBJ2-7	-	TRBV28	CASSLNPAEQYF	TGTGCCAGCAGTTTAAATCCCGCCGAGCAGTACTTC
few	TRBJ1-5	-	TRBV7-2	CASSPRQWGIQPQHF	TGTGCCAGCAGCCCCCGGCAATGGGGGATTCAGCCCCAGCATTTT
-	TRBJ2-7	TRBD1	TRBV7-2	CASSSGTGVHEQYF	TGTGCCAGCAGTTCCGGGACAGGGGTCCACGAGCAGTACTTC
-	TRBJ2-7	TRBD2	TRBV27	CASSPRGGPYEQYF	TGTGCCAGCAGTCCCCGGGGAGGGCCCTACGAGCAGTACTTC
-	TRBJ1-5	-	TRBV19	CASSGDGYSNQPQHF	TGTGCCAGTAGTGGGGACGGATATAGCAATCAGCCCCAGCATTTT
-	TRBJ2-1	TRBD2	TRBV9	CASSPTSSGGAANEQFF	TGTGCCAGCAGCCCGACCTCGAGCGGGGGGGCGGCAAATGAGCAGTTCTTC